This entry lists 11 T cell receptor beta chains sequenced from one sample in a study of T cells in localized non-small cell lung cancer. Produced via immunoSEQ multiplex PCR; TCRdb's table is partial and in-frame only. The table records fewer than 13,000 clones, nearly 50% of them present only once. Sequenced here: lymph node tissue, sampled before any cancer treatment. These receptors originate from a woman aged 40-75 years with stage II squamous cell lung carcinoma.

The V gene is TRBV6-8, the J gene TRBJ2-3; D unresolved. From germline, CDR1 is MNHGY and CDR2 SAAAGT. Deletions cut 2 bases from V and 2 bases from J, with 11 bases between. The length of the CDR3 is 15 residues. The CDR3 sequence: CASSYAPDSTDTQYF. The CDR3 coding sequence is TGTGCCAGCAGTTACGCGCCGGATTCCACAGATACGCAGTATTTT.

This clone occurred once. The chain is built from TRBV19 and TRBJ2-3; 7 bases line up with TRBD2. Germline V gene data show CDR1 as LNHDA and CDR2 as SQIVND (reference sequence). J gave up 0 bases and V 7 bases, and 7 bases lay outside the gene matches. The CDR3 runs to 15 residues. The CDR3 sequence: CASTLSGVSTDTQYF. Written as DNA, the CDR3 is TGTGCCAGTACTTTGAGCGGGGTTAGCACAGATACGCAGTATTTT.

The chain has TRBV28 and TRBJ2-7, with TRBD1 identical over 8 bases. V was pared by 6 bases and J by 4 bases, with 20 bases of the junction left unmatched. Germline CDR1 reads MDHEN; CDR2 reads SYDVKM. This CDR3 has 18 amino acids. This chain's CDR3 is CASSRLSLPGGRRYEQYF. Written as DNA, the CDR3 is TGTGCCAGCAGCCGCCTATCCCTTCCAGGGGGCCGCCGTTACGAGCAGTACTTC.

Only a few counts were recorded for this clone. The chain links TRBV10-3 to TRBJ1-5; 7 bases line up with TRBD1. The length of the CDR3 is 15 residues. Germline V CDR1 and CDR2: ENHRY, SYGVKD. The junction had 11 bases not matched to a gene; V was cut back by 10 bases and J by 2 bases. CDR3 protein: CANPGGEKGNQPQHF. CDR3 nucleotide sequence: TGTGCCAACCCAGGGGGGGAAAAGGGCAATCAGCCCCAGCATTTT.

This chain links TRBV28 with TRBJ2-1; D is undetermined. The CDR3 consists of 12 residues. From germline, CDR1 is MDHEN and CDR2 SYDVKM. Trimming removed 2 bases at V and 9 bases at J, with 8 bases between. CDR3 sequence reads: CASSLGPSEQFF. The CDR3 coding sequence is TGTGCCAGCAGTTTAGGGCCCAGTGAGCAGTTCTTC.

This sequence joins TRBV29-1 and TRBJ2-7; TRBD1 agrees at 9 bases. Germline CDR1 and CDR2: SQVTM and ANQGSEA. J was trimmed by 6 bases and V by 3 bases; bases with no gene match: 18. The CDR3 is made up of 17 amino acids. CDR3 protein: CSVEHSAQDRGGCEQYF. In DNA, the CDR3 is TGCAGCGTTGAGCACAGCGCCCAGGACAGGGGCGGTTGCGAGCAGTACTTC.

The V gene is TRBV29-1, the J gene TRBJ1-2, with TRBD1 matching 8 bases. With 4 bases clipped from V and 0 bases from J, the junction kept 10 bases outside the gene matches. Germline V gene sequence: CDR1 SQVTM, CDR2 ANQGSEA. The CDR3 length is 16 residues. DNA of the CDR3: TGCAGCGTTGGCCCTACAGGGGGAGTCACTAACTATGGCTACACCTTC. It is translated as CSVGPTGGVTNYGYTF.

The rearrangement uses TRBV5-1 and TRBJ2-1, with 12 nucleotides matching TRBD2. CDR1 SGHRS and CDR2 YFSETQ come from the germline V gene. The V segment lost 3 bases and the J segment 9 bases; nucleotides outside the gene matches: 4. The CDR3 extends over 14 amino acids. The CDR3 DNA reads TGCGCCAGCAGCTCGACTAGCGGGGGTAGTGAGCAGTTCTTC. This gives the protein CASSSTSGGSEQFF.

This clone was counted only a few times. V gene TRBV11-3 combines with J gene TRBJ2-1, with TRBD2 identical over 8 bases. CDR1 and CDR2 (germline): SGHNT, YENEEA. V lost 5 bases, J lost 6 bases, and 6 bases stayed unmatched. The CDR3 is 14 amino acids. CDR3 DNA sequence: TGTGCCAGCAGCAAAGGAGGGACTAGCAATGAGCAGTTCTTC. It encodes CASSKGGTSNEQFF.

This sequence joins TRBV29-1 and TRBJ2-5; possible D gene TRBD1, 7 bases. The CDR3 covers 12 residues. CDR1 is SQVTM and CDR2 is ANQGSEA in the germline V gene. Trimming removed 5 bases from V and 9 bases from J, with 16 bases in between. DNA of the CDR3: TGCAGCGTTCAGGGGGGCAATAAGTCCCAGTACTTC. This codes for CSVQGGNKSQYF.

The chain couples TRBV11-3 to TRBJ2-7; 9 nucleotides match TRBD1. Trimming removed 1 base from V and 1 base from J; junction bases left unmatched: 5. The germline V gene encodes CDR1 SGHNT and CDR2 YENEEA. The CDR3 extends over 16 amino acids. CDR3 in amino acids: CASSLVTTGGSYEQYF. The CDR3 DNA is TGTGCCAGCAGCTTAGTGACGACAGGGGGTTCCTACGAGCAGTACTTC.